A single sample gave rise to the 25 T cell receptor beta chains below, sequenced in a study of T cell repertoires in ileal Crohn's disease (dated by TCRdb to between 2018 and 2021). The library was obtained by the immunoSEQ multiplex PCR assay. The table was pulled from immuneACCESS by TCRdb, which kept in-frame rearrangements only. Such tables lose some clones; where checked, under half of the loss comes from unresolved V genes, and the rest has no known cause. The sample contains 9,500 to 12,000 clones, about nine tenths of them found a single time. Of the sample, more than 8% falls within the top ten clones. The time point label of this sample denotes: inflamed ileum from the surgical specimen. The specimen was ileal tissue. Receptors were obtained from an adult with Crohn's disease.

The J gene is TRBJ1-2, the V gene TRBV4-1, with 7 bases matching TRBD1. CDR3 size: 14 residues. The J segment lost 6 bases and the V segment lost 1 base, leaving 5 bases of the junction unmatched. Per germline, CDR1 MGHRA and CDR2 YSYEKL. CDR3 nucleotides: TGCGCCAGCAGCCAAGTAACAGGGGATAATGGCTACACCTTC. Protein: CASSQVTGDNGYTF.

The rearrangement joins TRBV11-2 to TRBJ1-3; D ambiguous. From germline, CDR1 is SGHAT and CDR2 FQNNGV. The CDR3 length is 14 residues. The V end lost 4 bases, the J end lost 0 bases, and 7 bases lay between the germline ends. CDR3 DNA: TGTGCCAGCAGCTCTCGGATCTCTGGAAACACCATATATTTT. It specifies CASSSRISGNTIYF.

The V call is TRBV5-6, the J call TRBJ2-7; 9 bases are a match to TRBD1. The CDR3 sequence is 15 residues long. Germline V lookup: CDR1 SGHDT, CDR2 YYEEEE. Trimming removed 4 bases from V and 5 bases from J; junction bases left unmatched: 10. CDR3 DNA sequence: TGTGCCAGCAGCCTTAGGACAGGGGTTCCCCACGAGCAGTACTTC. Amino acid sequence: CASSLRTGVPHEQYF.

The chain uses TRBV6-6 and TRBJ1-1, with a possible D match to TRBD1 (6 bases). CDR1 is MNHNY and CDR2 is SVGAGI in the germline V gene (reference sequence). Between the trimmed V and J ends, which lost 6 bases and 5 bases, there was a span of 16 bases. CDR3 length: 14 residues. CDR3 DNA: TGTGCCAGCAGCTTACAGGGCGTGGGGACTGAAGCTTTCTTT. The encoded protein is CASSLQGVGTEAFF.

V gene TRBV5-4 combines with J gene TRBJ1-2; TRBD1 agrees at 8 bases. The CDR3 length is 13 residues. The germline V gene encodes CDR1 SGHNT and CDR2 YYREEE (reference sequence). The J segment lost 7 bases and the V segment lost 3 bases, leaving 5 bases of the junction unmatched. The CDR3 region is CASSSPDRVGYTF. CDR3 DNA: TGTGCCAGCAGCTCCCCGGACAGGGTTGGCTACACCTTC.

V is TRBV18 and J is TRBJ1-1, with D possibly matching TRBD1 (6 bases). V was shortened by 6 bases and J by 2 bases, with 10 bases between the two germline ends. Germline assignment: CDR1 KGHSH and CDR2 LQKENI. This CDR3 comprises 13 residues. The CDR3 DNA reads TGTGCCAGCTCTCGGGACACAAACACTGAAGCTTTCTTT. It codes for CASSRDTNTEAFF.

Only one count was recorded for this clone. The rearrangement joins TRBV19 to TRBJ1-1; 8 positions agree with TRBD1. CDR3 size: 15 residues. The J segment lost 0 bases and the V segment lost 7 bases, leaving 7 bases of the junction unmatched. Germline loops: CDR1 LNHDA, CDR2 SQIVND (reference sequence). The CDR3, as DNA: TGTGCCAGTATTGCGACAGGGGATATGAACACTGAAGCTTTCTTT. Protein product: CASIATGDMNTEAFF.

This clone was seen a handful of times. The genes are TRBV9 and TRBJ1-2, with 8 nucleotides matching TRBD1. The CDR3 consists of 13 residues. Germline values: CDR1 SGDLS, CDR2 YYNGEE. J gave up 6 bases and V 5 bases, and 6 bases lay outside the gene matches. In nucleotides, the CDR3 is TGTGCCAGCAGGGGGGACAGGCGGGATGGCTACACCTTC. Protein product: CASRGDRRDGYTF.

V gene TRBV7-8 combines with J gene TRBJ1-1, with D uncertain. The V gene's germline CDR1 is SGHVS and CDR2 FQNEAQ. This CDR3 is built from 13 residues. Trimming pared 1 base from V and 8 bases from J, leaving 11 bases between. DNA for the CDR3: TGTGCCAGCAGCTTAGTCTCTAGGGTAGAAGCTTTCTTT. Protein product: CASSLVSRVEAFF.

This clone was observed once. The chain links TRBV7-2 to TRBJ1-2, with 7 bases aligning to TRBD1. Germline V lookup: CDR1 SGHTA, CDR2 FQGNSA. CDR3 length: 15 residues. J gave up 4 bases and V 7 bases, and 12 bases lay outside the gene matches. The CDR3 loop is CASTPESTGVYGYTF. Written as DNA, the CDR3 is TGTGCCAGCACCCCCGAAAGCACAGGGGTCTATGGCTACACCTTC.

The chain carries TRBV5-6 and TRBJ1-1; D not certain. Germline assignment: CDR1 SGHDT and CDR2 YYEEEE. The CDR3 contains 14 residues. V shed 6 bases and J shed 10 bases, with 22 bases lying between them. In nucleotides, the CDR3 is TGTGCCAGCACCTACGGGAACTTTCCCTGGGGAGCTTTCTTT. Translation gives CASTYGNFPWGAFF.

This clone occurred a few times. The chain combines TRBV20-1 with TRBJ1-1; D not resolved. V was pared by 2 bases and J by 10 bases, with 8 bases between. The CDR3 loop spans 10 amino acids. Germline loops: CDR1 DFQATT, CDR2 SNEGSKA (reference sequence). The DNA for the CDR3 is TGCAGTGCTAGAAGGGTGGGAGCTTTCTTT. This gives the protein CSARRVGAFF.

The V gene is TRBV5-1, the J gene TRBJ1-1; the D gene is possibly TRBD1 (6 bases). The CDR3 is made up of 14 amino acids. Trimming removed 4 bases at V and 1 base at J, with 11 bases between. Germline V gene data show CDR1 as SGHRS and CDR2 as YFSETQ. The CDR3 nucleotides are TGCGCCAGCAGCGGGGGACACCCGAACACTGAAGCTTTCTTT. It translates to CASSGGHPNTEAFF.

This clone has just one count. The chain combines TRBV19 with TRBJ2-2; D not resolved. Germline CDR1 LNHDA, CDR2 SQIVND (reference sequence). The V and J ends lost 3 bases and 7 bases respectively, with 6 bases between them. The CDR3 sequence is 12 residues long. Here the CDR3 reads CASSIGVGELFF. The DNA of the CDR3 is TGTGCCAGTAGTATCGGCGTCGGGGAGCTGTTTTTT.

The chain has TRBV4-2 and TRBJ1-5; 8 bases align to TRBD1. The germline CDR1 and CDR2 sequences are LGHNA and YNFKEQ. V shed 3 bases, J shed 3 bases, and the junction held 7 bases outside the gene matches. This CDR3 has 16 residues. DNA for the CDR3: TGTGCCAGCAGCCAGGCGACAGGGGACAACAATCAGCCCCAGCATTTT. Translated, it gives CASSQATGDNNQPQHF.

The V gene is TRBV5-6, the J gene TRBJ2-5; D gene uncertain. This CDR3 has 15 amino acids. V was clipped by 1 base and J by 8 bases, with 18 bases between them. Germline V gene data show CDR1 as SGHDT and CDR2 as YYEEEE. The CDR3 is CASSLRGTLLRTQYF. DNA of the CDR3: TGTGCCAGCAGCTTGAGAGGCACCCTCCTAAGAACCCAGTACTTC.

The V call is TRBV11-1, the J call TRBJ2-3, with a possible D match to TRBD1 (5 bases). The CDR3 loop spans 15 amino acids. Trimming left V 4 bases short and J 3 bases short, with 14 bases between. Looked up from germline, CDR1 is SGHAT and CDR2 is FQDESV (reference sequence). The CDR3: CASSSNKGDTDTQYF. The CDR3 nucleotides read TGTGCCAGCAGCTCAAATAAAGGGGATACAGATACGCAGTATTTT. Based on the CDR3 plus reference TRBV11-1 and TRBJ2-3, the full variable domain is EAEVAQSPRYKITEKSQAVAFWCDPISGHATLYWYRQILGQGPELLVQFQDESVVDDSQLPKDRFSAERLKGVDSTLKIQPAELGDSAMYLCASSSNKGDTDTQYFGPGTRLTVL.

The rearrangement uses TRBV2 and TRBJ2-5; D remains unclear. The ends were cut back, 7 bases at V and 5 bases at J, with 11 bases in the middle. This CDR3 spans 12 amino acids. Germline-derived CDR1 and CDR2 are SNHLY and FYNNEI. The CDR3 protein is CASTQLQETQYF. The CDR3 bases are TGTGCCAGCACCCAGCTGCAGGAGACCCAGTACTTC. The entire variable domain, with the rest obtained from reference TRBV2 and TRBJ2-5, is as follows: EPEVTQTPSHQVTQMGQEVILRCVPISNHLYFYWYRQILGQKVEFLVSFYNNEISEKSEIFDDQFSVERPDGSNFTLKIRSTKLEDSAMYFCASTQLQETQYFGPGTRLLVL.

The V and J genes are TRBV5-1 and TRBJ1-4; 7 positions agree with TRBD1. The CDR3 is 14 amino acids. J gave up 5 bases and V 4 bases, and 5 bases lay outside the gene matches. Germline CDR1 SGHRS, CDR2 YFSETQ. The CDR3 spells CASSPGTANEKLFF. CDR3 DNA sequence: TGCGCCAGCAGCCCCGGGACAGCAAATGAAAAACTGTTTTTT. Combining the CDR3 with reference TRBV5-1 and TRBJ1-4 gives the whole variable domain KAGVTQTPRYLIKTRGQQVTLSCSPISGHRSVSWYQQTPGQGLQFLFEYFSETQRNKGNFPGRFSGRQFSNSRSEMNVSTLELGDSALYLCASSPGTANEKLFFGSGTQLSVL.

The chain employs TRBV2 and TRBJ1-6; TRBD1 is a possible D gene (5 bases). The germline V gene encodes CDR1 SNHLY and CDR2 FYNNEI. V was shortened by 4 bases and J by 5 bases, with 9 bases between the two germline ends. CDR3 length: 14 residues. DNA of the CDR3: TGTGCCAGCAGTGCCCGGGGGGATAATTCACCCCTCCACTTT. It specifies CASSARGDNSPLHF.

The chain recombines TRBV6-5 with TRBJ2-7; 7 nucleotides agree with TRBD2. The CDR3 is 13 amino acids. In germline, CDR1 is MNHEY, CDR2 SVGAGI. Unmatched junction bases numbered 9, after V lost 10 bases and J lost 3 bases. In DNA form, the CDR3 reads TGTGCCACCCTGGGGGGGAGGAGCTACGAGCAGTACTTC. Translating it yields CATLGGRSYEQYF.

The chain has TRBV4-1 and TRBJ2-3; 13 bases line up with TRBD2. From germline, CDR1 is MGHRA and CDR2 YSYEKL. V shed 0 bases and J 0 bases; nucleotides not matched to a gene: 6. The CDR3 spans 19 residues. CDR3 coding DNA: TGCGCCAGCAGCCAAGATCCGGGACTAGCGGGATTCAGCACAGATACGCAGTATTTT. Amino acids: CASSQDPGLAGFSTDTQYF.

CDR3 loop: CASSLMAVNEQFF. CDR3 nucleotides: TGTGCCAGCAGCTTGATGGCGGTCAATGAGCAGTTCTTC. The chain carries TRBV5-5 and TRBJ2-1; no clear D. The CDR3 spans 13 residues. Germline V gene lookup returns CDR1 SGHKS and CDR2 YYEKEE (reference sequence). Trimming removed 1 base at V and 6 bases at J, with 8 bases between.

The CDR3 loop reads CASSLSAGSARNEQFF. CDR3 DNA: TGCGCCAGCAGCTTGTCAGCGGGATCGGCGCGGAATGAGCAGTTCTTC. The chain links TRBV5-1 to TRBJ2-1, with TRBD2 matching over 7 bases. The CDR3 covers 16 residues. With 1 base clipped from V and 7 bases from J, the junction kept 11 bases outside the gene matches. CDR1 is SGHRS, CDR2 YFSETQ, per germline. Full variable domain (remainder filled in from reference TRBV5-1 and TRBJ2-1): KAGVTQTPRYLIKTRGQQVTLSCSPISGHRSVSWYQQTPGQGLQFLFEYFSETQRNKGNFPGRFSGRQFSNSRSEMNVSTLELGDSALYLCASSLSAGSARNEQFFGPGTRLTVL.

This clone has a single count. The V call is TRBV5-4, the J call TRBJ2-7; 8 nucleotides align to TRBD1. The CDR3 extends over 15 amino acids. The germline CDR1 and CDR2 sequences are SGHNT and YYREEE (reference sequence). V shed 0 bases, J shed 4 bases, and the junction held 6 bases outside the gene matches. The DNA for the CDR3 is TGTGCCAGCAGCTTGGCCGGAGGACAGGGATACGAGCAGTACTTC. Translation: CASSLAGGQGYEQYF.